This T cell receptor (beta chain) was sequenced in a study of cytomegalovirus exposure and HLA in healthy donors. The CDR3 runs 18 residues. The germline V gene encodes CDR1 MGHRA and CDR2 YSYEKL. V gave up 0 bases and J gave up 1 base; unmatched junction bases: 9. Note on this clone: The target antigen is unknown.

With 60 Vbeta and 13 Jbeta primers, the PCR was carried out. In the original processing: A later analysis tallied 87 million or so unique TCR beta chains, some 12 million of them shared. Some clones are missing from TCRdb's copy, which holds only in-frame ones; the method was immunoSEQ multiplex PCR. V and J calls and clone size are copied from that table; D and trimming were computed from the DNA. The table includes some 130,000 clones, 80% detected once. General study findings and limits: The authors judged a highly shared variant cluster likely a sequencing artifact. Researchers counted 180 or so TCR beta chains as cytomegalovirus-associated. A few V segments could not be told apart, such as TRBV6-2 and TRBV6-3, and were left out.

V gene TRBV4-1 combines with J gene TRBJ2-4; the match to TRBD2 covers 7 bases. The receptor was derived from a male donor in good health and CMV-seronegative. The sample consisted of PBMCs. The CDR3 coding sequence is TGCGCCAGCAGCCAAGATTTAGGCGGGAGAGGGGCCAAAAACATTCAGTACTTC. Residues: CASSQDLGGRGAKNIQYF.